This T cell receptor beta chain was observed in a study of CD8 T cells in Susac syndrome (dated by TCRdb to about 2019). For context, the study as a whole: Whether CD8+ T cell activation and differentiation in Susac syndrome was antigen driven was tested using repertoire sequencing. Clonality of the CD8+ T cell repertoire was compared between more than 10 healthy donors, approximately 14 Susac syndrome patients and around 15 multiple sclerosis patients. Results the study describes overall, beyond this receptor: The study acknowledged that relatively few individuals were included in the TCR sequencing and HLA analysis.

Measured from the cysteine to the phenylalanine, the CDR3 is 13 residues long. Only the CDR3 region is kept as DNA, spanning 39 bases read in frame from base 1. CDR1 MNHEY and CDR2 SMNVEV are derived from the germline V gene (reference sequence). The germline ends are 5 bases apart after V is trimmed by 4 bases and J by 0 bases. This clonotype was observed a few times. The antigen this receptor binds is unknown. Base qualities are not provided; no much larger clone lies one nucleotide away. RNA was extracted using the RNeasy kit, and roughly 0.5 to 1 microgram was reverse transcribed with random hexamers. The immunoSEQ multiplex PCR assay, covering 54 Vbeta and 13 Jbeta segments, was used to amplify TCR beta CDR3 regions. PCR amplification bias was corrected by using a synthetic template baseline for primer optimization and computational correction. Per the source publication's procedure: Only productive sequences were kept, with reads annotated to V, D and J genes according to IMGT and analyzed in immunoSEQ Analyzer. Clonality was calculated as one minus the Shannon entropy normalized by log2 of the number of productive unique sequences. For each patient and control, public and private clones were evaluated within the 100 most prevalent clones. Susac-specific clones were defined as absent from healthy and MS cohorts, over a thousand published viral clones and other ImmuneACCESS disease sequences. Using fastp at Q25 and MiXCR, TCRdb reprocessed the public reads and kept productive beta chains. Each CDR3 protein gets just one entry, which takes the most common genes and DNA from the rows behind it. In this record, the V and J calls reflect TCRdb's handling and not the investigators' own analysis. For this sample the table gives 73,000 or so distinct CDR3 sequences, of which less than 95% were detected only once. The top ten clones comprise roughly 0.39% of the sample.

Peripheral blood CD8+ and CD4+ T cells from healthy donors, Susac syndrome patients and multiple sclerosis patients were profiled using high-throughput TCR beta sequencing. The multiple sclerosis controls were treatment-naive patients whose relapsing-remitting disease, either stable or active, fulfilled the revised McDonald criteria. Bulk CD8+ and CD4+ T cells were purified by magnetic negative isolation, whereas CD8+ TEMRA cells were enriched by FACS. Blood was collected in EDTA tubes and processed within 24 hours, with PBMCs isolated through density gradient centrifugation. PBMCs destined for TCR sequencing were cryopreserved in liquid nitrogen and later thawed in a 37 °C water bath. The sorted or isolated CD4+, CD8+ and CD8+ TEMRA cells reached a purity of at least 90%.

The rearranged chain carries TRBV27 and TRBJ2-3, with no D gene named confidently. The sample taken for sequencing was CD8+ T cells from PBMCs. The TCR originated in a human donor with multiple sclerosis. The nucleotide sequence is given as TGTGCCAGCAGTTACGGGAGCACAGATACGCAGTATTTT. This gives the protein CASSYGSTDTQYF.